This T cell receptor (beta chain) came from a study of identical twins. This clonotype was detected ten times or more. The germline gives CDR1 SQVTM, CDR2 ANQGSEA. V was trimmed by 6 bases and J by 0 bases, leaving 10 bases between them. This CDR3 has 13 residues. MiXCR, applied by TCRdb to the 5' RACE reads, yields one record per CDR3 protein. The sample contains about 470,000 distinct CDR3 sequences, 20% to 30% of which appear only once. This sample was also put to use in a study of T cells expressing NK-cell markers.

This TCR came from a woman under 30 in good health. V is TRBV29-1 and J is TRBJ2-3; D may be TRBD1 (5 bases). Sequenced material: CD4+ T cells sorted from blood. CDR3 coding DNA: TGCAGCGTGGGAACAGGAAGCACAGATACGCAGTATTTT. Encoded protein: CSVGTGSTDTQYF.